The clone carrying this TCR beta chain was counted at least ten times. Germline V lookup: CDR1 SGHRS, CDR2 YFSETQ. V was trimmed by 0 bases and J by 7 bases, leaving 11 bases between them. The CDR3 loop spans 15 amino acids. The record originates from a study of breast tumors, draining lymph nodes, adjacent tissues. TCRdb redid the calling of the multiplex PCR reads with MiXCR, one entry per CDR3 protein. The sample has 85,000 to 130,000 distinct CDR3 sequences; 21% are singletons. Breast cancer patients provided tissue from their axillary draining lymph nodes. Source material: axillary lymph node tissue. The V call is TRBV5-1, the J call TRBJ1-6; D gene unclear. The TCR originated in a female donor with breast cancer. Some clones in this sample may be carry-over from other donors' samples. The CDR3 reads CASSLEGPVNSPLHF. Here the CDR3 DNA reads TGCGCCAGCAGCTTGGAAGGACCAGTGAATTCACCCCTCCACTTT.